Listed below are T cell receptor beta chains from one sample, sequenced in a study of identical twins. TCRdb re-called the 5' RACE reads with MiXCR, one entry per CDR3 protein. The data hold more than 1.5 million distinct CDR3 sequences, with 32% observed a single time. The specimen was cord blood. These receptors originate from a newborn girl in good health. The CDR3 runs from the conserved cysteine through the conserved F or W. D genes are given only for firm matches. Clone size is not always given. Where it is, it says once, few, many or a class for expanded clones.

TRBV7-9	many	TRBJ2-6	TRBD1	CASSFRTGFSGANVLTF	TGTGCCAGCAGCTTCCGGACAGGTTTCTCTGGGGCCAACGTCCTGACTTTC
TRBV20-1	few	TRBJ1-1	.	CSAILGGGTEAFF	TGCAGTGCTATTTTGGGAGGCGGCACTGAAGCTTTCTTT
TRBV11-2	.	TRBJ2-4	.	CASSLDMRLVGAGTKNIQYF	TGTGCCAGCAGCTTAGATATGAGACTAGTGGGGGCGGGGACCAAAAACATTCAGTACTTC
TRBV28	.	TRBJ1-1	.	CASSPHTLMNTEAFF	TGCGCCAGCAGTCCCCACACCCTCATGAACACTGAAGCTTTCTTT
TRBV20-1	few	TRBJ1-2	TRBD1	CSARKTGGKTYGYTF	TGCAGTGCTAGAAAAACAGGGGGAAAGACCTATGGCTACACCTTC
TRBV3-1	.	TRBJ1-1	.	CASSQDRADWTEAFF	TGTGCCAGCAGCCAAGACCGGGCCGACTGGACTGAAGCTTTCTTT
TRBV29-1	many	TRBJ2-1	TRBD1	CSVVGGQSYNEQFF	TGCAGCGTTGTAGGGGGACAGTCCTACAATGAGCAGTTCTTC
TRBV7-9	few	TRBJ1-1	TRBD1	CASGQGAAFF	TGTGCCAGCGGACAGGGGGCGGCTTTCTTT
TRBV20-1	.	TRBJ1-5	TRBD1	CSAHGQGSYQPQHF	TGCAGTGCCCACGGACAGGGATCTTATCAGCCCCAGCATTTT
TRBV4-2	many	TRBJ1-4	.	CASSPTTTTNEKLFF	TGTGCCAGCAGCCCCACGACAACAACTAATGAAAAACTGTTTTTT
TRBV5-1	few	TRBJ2-7	TRBD2	CASSLKLAGAYEQYF	TGCGCCAGCAGCTTGAAGCTAGCGGGAGCCTACGAGCAGTACTTC
TRBV20-1	few	TRBJ2-3	TRBD2	CSAKSPSGSDTQYF	TGCAGTGCTAAAAGTCCTAGCGGCTCAGATACGCAGTATTTT
TRBV6-1	.	TRBJ2-7	.	CASTGPASEQYF	TGTGCCAGCACCGGCCCAGCTTCCGAGCAGTACTTC
TRBV7-6	few	TRBJ2-7	.	CASSLGQEGDEQYF	TGTGCCAGCAGCTTAGGACAGGAGGGGGACGAGCAGTACTTC
TRBV7-2	.	TRBJ1-1	.	CASSLPPGGMNTEAFF	TGTGCCAGCAGCTTACCGCCCGGGGGTATGAACACTGAAGCTTTCTTT
TRBV5-6	few	TRBJ2-7	.	CASSLMTAEFSYEQYF	TGTGCCAGCAGCTTGATGACGGCGGAGTTCTCCTACGAGCAGTACTTC
TRBV5-1	.	TRBJ2-7	.	CASSLRGELGHEQYF	TGCGCCAGCAGCTTGAGAGGGGAGTTGGGCCACGAGCAGTACTTC
TRBV4-2	many	TRBJ2-7	.	CASSPNGGYEQYF	TGTGCCAGCAGCCCCAACGGAGGGTACGAGCAGTACTTC
TRBV6-5	.	TRBJ1-6	.	CASSYSRQGNNSPLHF	TGTGCCAGCAGTTACTCGAGGCAGGGCAATAATTCACCCCTCCACTTT
TRBV5-1	many	TRBJ2-3	.	CASSLDSLTDTQYF	TGCGCCAGCAGCTTGGACAGCCTCACAGATACGCAGTATTTT
TRBV10-3	few	TRBJ2-2	.	CAISGEHTGELFF	TGTGCCATCAGTGGCGAACACACCGGGGAGCTGTTTTTT
TRBV6-5	many	TRBJ1-5	.	CASSYAGGNQPQHF	TGTGCCAGCAGTTACGCGGGAGGCAATCAGCCCCAGCATTTT